The 22 T cell receptor beta chains presented below share a single source sample, sequenced in a study of blood T cell repertoires in COVID-19. The assay was immunoSEQ multiplex PCR, and TCRdb's table has in-frame clones only and misses some. The sample shows over 130,000 clones, approximately 84% of them seen only once. The sequencing input was PBMCs or T cells enriched from blood (not recorded which). Receptors originate from a woman under 30 who had been exposed to COVID-19.

The chain joins TRBV9 to TRBJ1-4; 7 nucleotides match TRBD1. The germline gives CDR1 SGDLS, CDR2 YYNGEE. J lost 13 bases, V lost 5 bases, and 14 bases had no gene match. The CDR3 runs to 14 residues. The CDR3 loop reads CASSRGTEGFTLFF. DNA of the CDR3: TGTGCCAGCAGTCGCGGGACAGAAGGGTTTACACTGTTTTTT.

The chain uses TRBV6-4 and TRBJ2-6, with 11 bases lining up with TRBD1. J was trimmed by 0 bases and V by 0 bases; bases with no gene match: 1. CDR1 and CDR2 from the germline V gene are MRHNA and SNTAGT. The CDR3 runs 18 residues. CDR3 sequence reads: CASSDSGTGGSGANVLTF. CDR3 coding DNA: TGTGCCAGCAGTGACTCGGGGACAGGGGGCTCTGGGGCCAACGTCCTGACTTTC.

The rearrangement uses TRBV19 and TRBJ1-5; a weak D match, TRBD1 (5 bases). Trimming took 3 bases from V and 5 from J, leaving 17 bases between them. The CDR3 loop spans 16 amino acids. Per germline, CDR1 LNHDA and CDR2 SQIVND (reference sequence). The CDR3: CASSISPGQGYQPQHF. As DNA, the CDR3 is TGTGCCAGTAGTATCTCTCCAGGGCAAGGTTATCAGCCCCAGCATTTT.

V and J are TRBV7-9 and TRBJ2-7; 9 bases agree with TRBD1. The germline CDR1 and CDR2 sequences are SEHNR and FQNEAQ (reference sequence). V lost 5 bases to trimming and J lost 3 bases; unmatched junction nucleotides: 5. The length of the CDR3 is 14 residues. This CDR3 reads CASSPPGQGYEQYF. The CDR3 nucleotides read TGTGCCAGCAGCCCACCGGGACAGGGCTACGAGCAGTACTTC.

This chain connects TRBV29-1 to TRBJ1-5; D uncertain. Trimming pared 3 bases from V and 3 bases from J, leaving 9 bases between. The germline V gene has CDR1 SQVTM and CDR2 ANQGSEA. The CDR3 loop spans 13 amino acids. The CDR3 DNA follows: TGCAGCGTTGAGATTCAGGTCAATCAGCCCCAGCATTTT. Its translation: CSVEIQVNQPQHF. The full variable domain, rest sourced from reference TRBV29-1 and TRBJ1-5, is SAVISQKPSRDICQRGTSLTIQCQVDSQVTMMFWYRQQPGQSLTLIATANQGSEATYESGFVIDKFPISRPNLTFSTLTVSNMSPEDSSIYLCSVEIQVNQPQHFGDGTRLSIL.

This clone occurred many times. The CDR3 sequence: CSVEQQGGNYGYTF. CDR3 nucleotides: TGCAGCGTTGAACAACAGGGGGGAAACTATGGCTACACCTTC. The chain employs TRBV29-1 and TRBJ1-2; 8 bases align to TRBD1. V gave up 2 bases and J gave up 2 bases; unmatched junction bases: 4. Germline CDR1 is SQVTM and CDR2 is ANQGSEA. The CDR3 has 14 amino acids.

V and J are TRBV6-1 and TRBJ1-1; no clear D. Trimming cost V 2 bases and J 11 bases, with 15 bases left between them. This CDR3 region has 13 residues. Germline CDR1 reads MNHNS; CDR2 reads SASEGT. Here the CDR3 DNA reads TGTGCCAGCAGTGAATTCTCTGCAGGTGGGGCTTTCTTT. It encodes CASSEFSAGGAFF.

This clone occurred many times. As DNA, the CDR3 is TGTGCCAGCAGCCGACAAACAAAGCGGGACACTGAAGCTTTCTTT. This codes for CASSRQTKRDTEAFF. The chain joins TRBV27 to TRBJ1-1, with D uncertain. This CDR3 is built from 15 residues. Between the trimmed V and J ends, which lost 6 bases and 3 bases, there was a span of 17 bases. CDR1 MNHEY and CDR2 SMNVEV come from the germline V gene (reference sequence).

The chain combines TRBV7-3 with TRBJ1-1; 7 nucleotides match TRBD1. The CDR3 runs 12 residues. V shed 4 bases, J shed 8 bases, and the junction held 4 bases outside the gene matches. Germline CDR1 SGHTA, CDR2 FQGTGA. CDR3 sequence reads: CASSSRTGEAFF. The CDR3 region has the DNA TGTGCCAGCAGCTCGCGGACAGGCGAAGCTTTCTTT.

The CDR3 spells CASSKLRDRDTEAFF. CDR3 sequence (DNA): TGCGCCAGCAGCAAGCTCCGGGACAGGGACACTGAAGCTTTCTTT. The genes are TRBV5-1 and TRBJ1-1; 9 bases agree with TRBD1. V shed 4 bases, J shed 3 bases, and the junction held 7 bases outside the gene matches. The CDR3 covers 15 residues. Per the germline V gene, CDR1 is SGHRS and CDR2 is YFSETQ.

The chain carries TRBV7-8 and TRBJ2-4; D gene ambiguous. Germline CDR1 and CDR2: SGHVS and FQNEAQ. CDR3 size: 13 residues. V gave up 1 base and J gave up 6 bases, with 7 bases separating them. CDR3 bases: TGTGCCAGCAGCTTAGTTCGAGGAAACATTCAGTACTTC. Its translation is CASSLVRGNIQYF.

The chain couples TRBV4-1 to TRBJ1-1; the D gene is possibly TRBD1 (6 bases). CDR3 length: 13 residues. Germline V gives CDR1 MGHRA, CDR2 YSYEKL. V gave up 4 bases and J gave up 2 bases, with 8 bases separating them. CDR3 residues: CASSLGGNTEAFF. CDR3 nucleotide sequence: TGCGCCAGCAGCCTAGGGGGAAACACTGAAGCTTTCTTT.

In this sample, this clone turned up a few times. DNA of the CDR3: TGTGCCAGCAGTTCAACAGGGGCCGCCCAGGAGACCCAGTACTTC. This encodes CASSSTGAAQETQYF. V gene TRBV6-5 combines with J gene TRBJ2-5; TRBD1 aligns across 7 bases. Looked up from germline, CDR1 is MNHEY and CDR2 is SVGAGI. The CDR3 runs to 15 residues. V lost 4 bases to trimming and J lost 5 bases; unmatched junction nucleotides: 10.

The table lists this clone with a few counts. This sequence joins TRBV2 and TRBJ2-1; TRBD2 agrees at 7 bases. The CDR3 has 14 residues. V shed 3 bases, J shed 6 bases, and the junction held 5 bases outside the gene matches. The germline V gene has CDR1 SNHLY and CDR2 FYNNEI. CDR3 DNA sequence: TGTGCCAGCAGTGACCGGGGGGTGAGCAATGAGCAGTTCTTC. It codes for CASSDRGVSNEQFF. Variable domain in full (rest from reference TRBV2 and TRBJ2-1): EPEVTQTPSHQVTQMGQEVILRCVPISNHLYFYWYRQILGQKVEFLVSFYNNEISEKSEIFDDQFSVERPDGSNFTLKIRSTKLEDSAMYFCASSDRGVSNEQFFGPGTRLTVL.

This chain links TRBV19 with TRBJ1-4; 7 nucleotides match TRBD1. The V gene end was trimmed by 5 bases and the J gene end by 8 bases; junction bases not matched to a gene: 11. Looked up from germline, CDR1 is LNHDA and CDR2 is SQIVND (reference sequence). This CDR3 has 15 residues. The CDR3 loop reads CASSPLTGEEEKLFF. The CDR3 DNA reads TGTGCCAGTAGTCCACTCACAGGGGAAGAGGAAAAACTGTTTTTT.

V and J are TRBV19 and TRBJ2-5; D is possibly TRBD1 (5 bases). Germline CDR1 LNHDA, CDR2 SQIVND (reference sequence). The V gene lost 2 bases and the J gene lost 4 bases, with 14 bases spanning the gap. This CDR3 is built from 15 residues. This chain's CDR3 is CASSITKGMGETQYF. The CDR3 DNA reads TGTGCCAGTAGTATAACCAAGGGGATGGGAGAGACCCAGTACTTC.

The chain has TRBV24-1 and TRBJ2-7; 10 bases are a match to TRBD1. V lost 4 bases to trimming and J lost 3 bases; unmatched junction nucleotides: 5. Germline V gene lookup returns CDR1 KGHDR and CDR2 SFDVKD. The CDR3 is 15 residues long. DNA of the CDR3: TGTGCCACCAGTGACCCAGGGACAGGGGACTACGAGCAGTACTTC. Residues: CATSDPGTGDYEQYF.

The V and J genes are TRBV30 and TRBJ1-6; D might be TRBD1 (6 bases). This CDR3 contains 11 residues. V was trimmed by 0 bases and J by 13 bases, leaving 7 bases between them. Germline loops: CDR1 GTSNPN, CDR2 SVGIG (reference sequence). The CDR3 spells CAWSVGGPLHF. CDR3 in DNA: TGTGCCTGGAGTGTAGGGGGTCCCCTCCACTTT.

The CDR3 DNA reads TGTGCCAGCAGCTTTTCCCTAGCGGGACTGGAGACCCAGTACTTC. Its translation is CASSFSLAGLETQYF. The V call is TRBV7-2, the J call TRBJ2-5, with 9 positions matching TRBD2. J gave up 5 bases and V 3 bases, and 7 bases lay outside the gene matches. In germline, CDR1 is SGHTA, CDR2 FQGNSA. The CDR3 sequence is 15 residues long.

The gene calls are TRBV27 and TRBJ1-5; 8 bases agree with TRBD1. The CDR3 is made up of 15 amino acids. The germline V gene has CDR1 MNHEY and CDR2 SMNVEV (reference sequence). With 3 bases clipped from V and 4 bases from J, the junction kept 5 bases outside the gene matches. The CDR3 loop reads CASSFTGTGNQPQHF. CDR3 sequence (DNA): TGTGCCAGCAGTTTTACCGGGACAGGAAATCAGCCCCAGCATTTT.

V is TRBV27 and J is TRBJ1-1; D is ambiguous. Trimming left V 8 bases short and J 7 bases short, with 14 bases between. Looked up from germline, CDR1 is MNHEY and CDR2 is SMNVEV (reference sequence). This CDR3 contains 12 residues. The CDR3 here is CASPLQSNEAFF. The CDR3 DNA follows: TGTGCCAGCCCTCTCCAGTCCAATGAAGCTTTCTTT.

The CDR3 DNA reads as TGCGCCAGCAGCTGGACAGGGAAGGACACTGAAGCTTTCTTT. Translated: CASSWTGKDTEAFF. V is TRBV5-1 and J is TRBJ1-1; 8 bases agree with TRBD1. The ends lost 3 bases at V and 3 bases at J; junction bases unmatched: 4. This CDR3 is 14 amino acids long. Germline values: CDR1 SGHRS, CDR2 YFSETQ.